Sequencing of this T cell receptor (beta chain) was carried out in a study of blood T cell repertoires in COVID-19. Profiled with immunoSEQ multiplex PCR; TCRdb holds only in-frame clones, not every one. This sample yields about half a million clones, of which approximately 85% are seen a single time; approximately 3.2% belongs to the top ten. The CDR3 consists of 14 residues. The V end lost 1 base, the J end lost 1 base, and 7 bases lay between the germline ends. The germline CDR1 and CDR2 sequences are LGHDT and YNNKEL (reference sequence). The chain joins TRBV3-1 (or the pseudogene TRBV3-2) to TRBJ2-5; perhaps TRBD1 as D (6 bases). The sample was peripheral blood. The receptor comes from a human donor in a cohort sampled during active COVID-19. This chain's CDR3 is CASSQGTVQETQYF. The CDR3 region has the DNA TGTGCCAGCAGCCAAGGGACAGTCCAAGAGACCCAGTACTTC.